This T cell receptor (beta chain) was captured by sequencing in a study of a mutant IDH1 vaccine in newly diagnosed glioma. The wider study: Radiotherapy alone preceded vaccination by 4-6 weeks; alternatively, vaccination started with temozolomide cycles. Prior therapy was radiotherapy, temozolomide, or both; most received both. Overall study findings and caveats: Changes in top peripheral clonotypes did not appear linked to pseudoprogression.

Clones were read by immunoSEQ multiplex PCR, and TCRdb kept only the in-frame ones, dropping some. The table records 75,000 to 80,000 clones, around 83% of them present only once. Note on this clone: Its specificity is not known.

The V and J ends lost 0 bases and 5 bases respectively, with 7 bases between them. CDR1 and CDR2 from the germline V gene are MNHEY and SVGAGI. The CDR3 has 13 amino acids. The time point was: week 23, last vaccination. In every dose of vaccine, 300 ug of mutant IDH1 20-mer peptide was given alongside topical imiquimod. The sequence was collected from a woman aged 45-60 years with glioma. The chain combines TRBV6-5 with TRBJ1-1; D is ambiguous. The specimen was PBMCs, collected from a glioma patient whose treatment included an IDH1 peptide vaccine. CDR3 loop: CASSYSGRTEAFF. The CDR3 DNA reads TGTGCCAGCAGTTACTCCGGGAGGACTGAAGCTTTCTTT.